This entry lists 10 T cell receptor beta chains sequenced from one sample in a study of Graves' ophthalmopathy and Graves' hyperthyroidism. Scientists amplified the TCR beta CDR3 regions from RNA transcripts. Amplification began with first-round RT-PCR using HTBI primers, then second-round multiplex PCR was performed. TCRdb passed the multiplex PCR reads through MiXCR, listing each CDR3 protein once. The table shows 300,000 to 450,000 distinct CDR3 sequences, with about 18% occurring only once. The sequencing input was peripheral blood. These receptors came from an adult woman with stable Graves' hyperthyroidism.

This clonotype was recorded many times. The chain joins TRBV11-2 to TRBJ2-7, with 8 bases matching TRBD1. CDR1 is SGHAT and CDR2 is FQNNGV in the germline V gene. CDR3 length: 16 residues. The junction had 8 bases not matched to a gene; V was cut back by 2 bases and J by 2 bases. Written as DNA, the CDR3 is TGTGCCAGCAGCTTAACCGGACAGGGTACGGCCTACGAGCAGTACTTC. It codes for CASSLTGQGTAYEQYF.

This clonotype was picked up many times. The chain employs TRBV6-1 and TRBJ1-6; 12 bases agree with TRBD1. There are 17 residues in the CDR3. Losses at the gene ends were 9 bases for V and 5 bases for J; bases not matched to a gene: 11. CDR1 MNHNS and CDR2 SASEGT come from the germline V gene. The CDR3: CASGTGGRTLNNSPLHF. DNA of the CDR3: TGTGCCAGTGGGACAGGGGGCCGAACCTTAAATAATTCACCCCTCCACTTT.

This clonotype came up many times. The chain couples TRBV20-1 to TRBJ2-7; D is possibly TRBD1 or TRBD2 (6 bases each). The germline V and J ends were trimmed by 3 bases and 4 bases, with 16 bases remaining between them. Germline CDR1 DFQATT, CDR2 SNEGSKA (reference sequence). CDR3 length equals 14 residues. The CDR3 reads CSARRGTFPYEQYF. The DNA of the CDR3 is TGCAGTGCTAGGAGGGGGACTTTCCCTTACGAGCAGTACTTC.

The chain has TRBV5-6 and TRBJ1-2; 7 bases map to TRBD1. Germline CDR1 is SGHDT and CDR2 is YYEEEE. The CDR3 extends over 15 amino acids. J lost 1 base, V lost 2 bases, and 5 bases had no gene match. This CDR3 is CASSFFQGVNYGYTF. The CDR3 DNA reads TGTGCCAGCAGCTTCTTCCAGGGGGTTAACTATGGCTACACCTTC.

The chain has TRBV6-2 or TRBV6-3 and TRBJ1-1, with 9 bases identical to TRBD1. The trim removed 5 bases at V and 5 bases at J, leaving 6 bases unmatched. CDR3 length: 14 amino acids. CDR1 is MNHEY, CDR2 SVGEGT, per germline. CDR3 amino acids: CASSPDRGFTEAFF. The CDR3 DNA follows: TGTGCCAGCAGTCCCGACAGGGGGTTTACTGAAGCTTTCTTT.

In its sample, this clonotype was seen many times. This chain uses TRBV28 with TRBJ1-5; possibly TRBD1 for D (5 bases). Trimming took off 10 bases at V and 6 bases at J, with 13 bases between the two ends. Germline V gene sequence: CDR1 MDHEN, CDR2 SYDVKM. The length of the CDR3 is 12 residues. CDR3 amino acids: CATSLGGQPQHF. The CDR3 DNA follows: TGTGCCACGTCCCTTGGGGGTCAGCCCCAGCATTTT.

With respect to this clonotype: A read error may explain this, as a much larger clone is one base away. This chain joins TRBV7-8 and TRBJ1-5, with D perhaps matching TRBD1 (5 bases). This CDR3 contains 14 residues. V lost 5 bases, J lost 6 bases, and 14 bases lay in between. Germline CDR1 and CDR2: SGHVS and FQNEAQ. CDR3 in amino acids: CASSPGRGSQPQHF. CDR3 bases: TGTGCCAGCAGCCCGGGTCGGGGGAGTCAGCCCCAGCATTTT.

The table lists this clonotype with many counts. The V gene is TRBV12-3 or TRBV12-4, the J gene TRBJ2-2, with unresolved D. The ends were cut back, 6 bases at V and 3 bases at J, with 11 bases in the middle. The CDR3 spans 14 residues. CDR3 in DNA: TGTGCCAGCAGGGCTGGGTGGGACACCGGGGAGCTGTTTTTT. It encodes CASRAGWDTGELFF.

This clonotype was counted ten times or more. The chain recombines TRBV27 with TRBJ1-2; D gene ambiguous. The CDR3 runs to 16 residues. Per the germline V gene, CDR1 is MNHEY and CDR2 is SMNVEV (reference sequence). Trimming shortened V by 2 bases and J by 5 bases, and 18 bases separated the two germline ends. CDR3 sequence: CASSLRAFSGSYGYTF. The CDR3 region has the DNA TGTGCCAGCAGTTTACGCGCCTTCTCCGGGTCTTATGGCTACACCTTC.

Regarding this clonotype: The junction departs from the called germline gene at one end, perhaps through a read error. This chain links TRBV5-1 with TRBJ2-6; D is unclear. This CDR3 comprises 13 residues. From germline, CDR1 is SGHRS and CDR2 YFSETQ. In DNA, the CDR3 is TGCGCCAGCAGTCGCTCTCGGGCCAACGTCCTGACTTTC. Translation: CASSRSRANVLTF.